This TCR beta chain is drawn from a study of control samples from healthy donors and cancer patients. Assay used: immunoSEQ multiplex PCR; TCRdb lists only in-frame clones, some missing. Of some 120,000 clones in the sample, more than 75% were seen once. Germline CDR1 is SGHTA and CDR2 is FQGTGA. This CDR3 has 13 amino acids. Trimming pared 3 bases from V and 6 bases from J, leaving 8 bases between. The chain is built from TRBV7-3 and TRBJ2-2; no clear D. The receptor was derived from an older woman in good health. Material for sequencing was blood. The CDR3 DNA sequence: TGTGCCAGCAGCTTGGGTGGGTCCGGGGAGCTGTTTTTT. Its protein is CASSLGGSGELFF.